The rows below give T cell receptor beta chains drawn from one sample of a study of cytomegalovirus exposure and HLA in healthy donors. Some clones are missing from TCRdb's copy, which holds only in-frame ones; the method was immunoSEQ multiplex PCR. The sample comprises around 190,000 clones, 80% to 90% of which are singletons, and under 1.5% rests with the top ten. The sample was PBMCs. These TCRs come from a girl aged 2-10 years in good health and CMV-seropositive. Each CDR3 is given with its conserved first and last residue. A D gene is named only where the DNA matches it firmly. The listing skips clone size in some rows; elsewhere it reads once, few, many or a size class.

J gene	D gene	clone size	V gene	CDR3 protein	CDR3 DNA
TRBJ2-5	NA	NA	TRBV5-8	CASNPAGNLFETQYF	TGTGCCAGCAACCCCGCAGGGAATCTCTTTGAGACCCAGTACTTC
TRBJ1-2	NA	NA	TRBV29-1	CSLREYYGYTF	TGCAGCCTGAGGGAGTACTATGGCTACACCTTC
TRBJ2-5	TRBD1	NA	TRBV7-9	CASSSDRGWGETQYF	TGTGCCAGCAGCTCTGACAGGGGCTGGGGAGAGACCCAGTACTTC
TRBJ2-7	TRBD1	NA	TRBV6-5	CASSFRDRGYEQYF	TGTGCCAGCAGTTTCCGGGACAGGGGCTACGAGCAGTACTTC
TRBJ2-7	NA	once	TRBV6-6	CASSHPTGGDLYEQYF	TGTGCCAGCAGTCACCCAACGGGGGGCGACCTATACGAGCAGTACTTC
TRBJ2-7	NA	NA	TRBV7-9	CASSLQGWPYEQYF	TGTGCCAGCAGCTTACAGGGGTGGCCCTACGAGCAGTACTTC
TRBJ2-5	TRBD2	NA	TRBV6-5	CASSYSSLAGRETQYF	TGTGCCAGCAGTTACTCGAGTCTAGCGGGCCGAGAGACCCAGTACTTC
TRBJ2-7	NA	NA	TRBV20-1	CSAPRGHEQYF	TGCAGTGCCCCTAGGGGCCACGAGCAGTACTTC
TRBJ2-5	TRBD2	NA	TRBV4-2	CASSQVAASGRRGQETQYF	TGTGCCAGCAGCCAAGTTGCGGCTAGCGGGAGGAGGGGCCAAGAGACCCAGTACTTC
TRBJ2-3	NA	NA	TRBV29-1	CSAGVGRLDTQYF	TGCAGCGCCGGAGTAGGTAGGCTAGATACGCAGTATTTT
TRBJ2-1	TRBD2	NA	TRBV5-1	CASSLAGGQGHEQFF	TGCGCCAGCAGCTTGGCGGGAGGGCAGGGTCATGAGCAGTTCTTC
TRBJ2-4	TRBD1	NA	TRBV10-2	CASSARDRGEVKNIQYF	TGCGCCAGCAGTGCAAGAGACAGGGGTGAGGTCAAAAACATTCAGTACTTC
TRBJ1-1	NA	NA	TRBV6-1	CASSIRQNTEAFF	TGTGCCAGCAGCATACGACAGAACACTGAAGCTTTCTTT
TRBJ1-5	TRBD1	NA	TRBV6-5	CASSPTGATGQPQHF	TGTGCCAGCAGCCCCACAGGGGCGACGGGTCAGCCCCAGCATTTT
TRBJ1-2	TRBD1	NA	TRBV5-4	CASSPRDRGPGYTF	TGTGCCAGCAGCCCTAGGGACAGGGGGCCTGGCTACACCTTC
TRBJ1-1	TRBD1	NA	TRBV30	CAGDRGSRNTEAFF	TGTGCCGGCGACAGGGGATCGCGGAACACTGAAGCTTTCTTT
TRBJ2-1	NA	NA	TRBV7-9	CASSNLEGLYNEQFF	TGTGCCAGCTCAAACCTGGAGGGGCTCTACAATGAGCAGTTCTTC
TRBJ2-1	TRBD2	NA	TRBV7-2	CASSLYSGGANEQFF	TGTGCCAGCAGCTTATATAGCGGGGGGGCGAATGAGCAGTTCTTC
TRBJ2-1	NA	NA	TRBV6-6	CASSGVVVGEQFF	TGTGCCAGCTCCGGGGTGGTGGTTGGTGAGCAGTTCTTC
TRBJ2-3	NA	NA	TRBV9	CASSPFPTDLSTDTQYF	TGTGCCAGCAGCCCCTTCCCGACAGATTTATCCACAGATACGCAGTATTTT
TRBJ2-1	TRBD2	NA	TRBV5-8	CASSLWTSGSILTNEQFF	TGTGCCAGCAGCTTATGGACTAGCGGGAGTATCTTGACCAATGAGCAGTTCTTC
TRBJ2-7	TRBD2	NA	TRBV4-2	CASRPGGAISYEQYF	TGTGCCAGCAGGCCGGGAGGGGCTATCAGCTACGAGCAGTACTTC
TRBJ1-5	NA	once	TRBV30	CAWSPTGGNQPQHF	TGTGCCTGGAGTCCTACCGGGGGCAATCAGCCCCAGCATTTT
TRBJ2-1	TRBD2	once	TRBV5-4	CASSIPASGRDEQFF	TGTGCCAGCAGCATTCCGGCTAGCGGGAGGGATGAGCAGTTCTTC
TRBJ2-1	TRBD2	NA	TRBV6-5	CACRTSGGSYNEQFF	TGTGCCTGTCGGACTAGCGGGGGGTCCTACAATGAGCAGTTCTTC
TRBJ2-2	NA	once	TRBV19	CASSPLTGELFF	TGTGCCAGTAGTCCACTGACCGGGGAGCTGTTTTTT
TRBJ2-2	NA	NA	TRBV14	CASSPRVSTGELFF	TGTGCCAGCAGCCCCCGGGTTAGCACCGGGGAGCTGTTTTTT
TRBJ1-5	TRBD1	NA	TRBV30	CAWRPRGQGGYQPQHF	TGTGCCTGGAGACCTCGAGGACAGGGAGGGTATCAGCCCCAGCATTTT
TRBJ2-1	TRBD2	NA	TRBV4-1	CASSQPTSGRGNEQFF	TGCGCCAGCAGCCAACCGACTAGCGGGAGGGGCAATGAGCAGTTCTTC
TRBJ1-5	NA	NA	TRBV6-1	CASSEAGQNQPQHF	TGTGCCAGCAGTGAAGCGGGGCAGAATCAGCCCCAGCATTTT
TRBJ1-3	NA	few	TRBV5-6	CASSWAGPGNTIYF	TGTGCCAGCAGCTGGGCGGGTCCTGGAAACACCATATATTTT
TRBJ2-1	NA	NA	TRBV29-1	CSDSTGYNEQFF	TGCAGCGACTCGACAGGCTACAATGAGCAGTTCTTC
TRBJ2-1	TRBD2	NA	TRBV25-1	CASSESGLAGGHEQFF	TGTGCCAGCAGTGAATCGGGACTAGCGGGAGGTCATGAGCAGTTCTTC
TRBJ2-1	TRBD2	NA	TRBV2	CASSSGGPSSYNEQFF	TGTGCCAGCAGTAGCGGGGGGCCCAGCTCCTACAATGAGCAGTTCTTC
TRBJ2-7	TRBD1	once	TRBV5-1	CASSVRDRGYEQYF	TGCGCCAGCAGCGTCCGGGACAGGGGCTACGAGCAGTACTTC
TRBJ1-1	TRBD1	few	TRBV5-4	CASSLYPGTGGTEAFF	TGTGCCAGCAGCCTATATCCCGGGACAGGGGGGACTGAAGCTTTCTTT
TRBJ2-3	TRBD2	NA	TRBV6-6	CASRTSGTDTQYF	TGTGCCAGCAGGACTAGCGGCACAGATACGCAGTATTTT
TRBJ2-1	TRBD1	NA	TRBV28	CASAQGADEQFF	TGTGCCAGCGCACAGGGGGCGGATGAGCAGTTCTTC
TRBJ2-7	NA	NA	TRBV5-1	CASSLVTGGAYEQYF	TGCGCCAGCAGCTTGGTTACAGGCGGGGCCTACGAGCAGTACTTC
TRBJ2-6	NA	NA	TRBV6-1	CASSEGPDSHTGANVLTF	TGTGCCAGCAGTGAGGGCCCAGACAGCCACACTGGGGCCAACGTCCTGACTTTC
TRBJ1-1	NA	NA	TRBV6-5	CASSLPPTAEGTEAFF	TGTGCCAGCAGTTTACCCCCGACAGCGGAGGGTACTGAAGCTTTCTTT
TRBJ2-2	NA	NA	TRBV19	CASSMGTGRSTGELFF	TGTGCCAGTAGTATGGGTACGGGGAGATCGACCGGGGAGCTGTTTTTT